This TCR beta chain is drawn from a study of blood T cell repertoires in COVID-19. This clone was recorded only once. Original data processing: Reference gene primer amplification in the assay estimated nucleated cell counts. Generated by immunoSEQ multiplex PCR, the TCRdb table keeps only in-frame clones and is missing some. From that table come the V and J calls and clone size; the DNA was used to work out D and trimming. This table holds about 670,000 clones, about 87% found once. The CDR3 consists of 16 residues. From germline, CDR1 is SGDLS and CDR2 YYNGEE. V lost 2 bases to trimming and J lost 4 bases; unmatched junction nucleotides: 7.

The rearrangement joins TRBV9 to TRBJ2-2, with 8 bases that match TRBD1. The receptor comes from a woman younger than 30 with acute or convalescent COVID-19. Source material: peripheral blood. The CDR3 here is CASSVQGASGTGELFF. CDR3 bases: TGTGCCAGCAGCGTGCAGGGGGCGTCGGGCACCGGGGAGCTGTTTTTT.